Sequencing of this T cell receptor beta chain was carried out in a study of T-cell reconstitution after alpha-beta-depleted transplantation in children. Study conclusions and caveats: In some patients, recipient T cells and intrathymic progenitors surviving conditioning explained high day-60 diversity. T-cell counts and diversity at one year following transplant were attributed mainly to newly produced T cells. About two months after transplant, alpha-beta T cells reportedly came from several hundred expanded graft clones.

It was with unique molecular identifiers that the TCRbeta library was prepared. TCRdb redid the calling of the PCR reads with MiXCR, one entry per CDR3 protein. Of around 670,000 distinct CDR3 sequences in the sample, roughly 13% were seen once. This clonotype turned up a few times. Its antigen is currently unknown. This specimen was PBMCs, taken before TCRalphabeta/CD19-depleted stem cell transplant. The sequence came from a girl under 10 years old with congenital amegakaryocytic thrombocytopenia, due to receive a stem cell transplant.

CDR3 bases: TGTGCCAGCAGCTTAGATGGTCGCGAAGCGGAGACCCAGTACTTC. This encodes CASSLDGREAETQYF. The chain couples TRBV11-2 to TRBJ2-5; no clear D gene. V was pared by 0 bases and J by 5 bases, with 13 bases between. CDR1 is SGHAT and CDR2 is FQNNGV in the germline V gene. The length of the CDR3 is 15 residues. Together with reference TRBV11-2 and TRBJ2-5, the CDR3 gives the full variable domain: EAGVAQSPRYKIIEKRQSVAFWCNPISGHATLYWYQQILGQGPKLLIQFQNNGVVDDSQLPKDRFSAERLKGVDSTLKIQPAKLEDSAVYLCASSLDGREAETQYFGPGTRLLVL.